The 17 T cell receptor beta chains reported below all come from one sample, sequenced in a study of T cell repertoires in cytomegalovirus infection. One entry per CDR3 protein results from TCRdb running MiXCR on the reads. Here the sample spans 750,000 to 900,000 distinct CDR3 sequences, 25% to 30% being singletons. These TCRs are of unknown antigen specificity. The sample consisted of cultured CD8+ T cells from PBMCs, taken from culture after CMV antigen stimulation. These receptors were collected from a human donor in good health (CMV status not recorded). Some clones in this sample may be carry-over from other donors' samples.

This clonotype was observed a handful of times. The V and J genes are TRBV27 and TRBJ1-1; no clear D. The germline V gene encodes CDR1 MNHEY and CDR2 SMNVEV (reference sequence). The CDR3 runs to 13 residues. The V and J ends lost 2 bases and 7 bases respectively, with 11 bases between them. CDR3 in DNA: TGTGCCAGCAGTTTAAGTTCTCCGGGTGAAGCTTTCTTT. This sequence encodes CASSLSSPGEAFF.

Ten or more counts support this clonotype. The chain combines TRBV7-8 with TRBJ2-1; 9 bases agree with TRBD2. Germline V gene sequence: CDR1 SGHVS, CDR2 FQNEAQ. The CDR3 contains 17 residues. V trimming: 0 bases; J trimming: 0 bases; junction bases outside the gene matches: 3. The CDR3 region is CASSLAASGDSYNEQFF. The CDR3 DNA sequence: TGTGCCAGCAGCTTAGCCGCTAGCGGGGACTCCTACAATGAGCAGTTCTTC.

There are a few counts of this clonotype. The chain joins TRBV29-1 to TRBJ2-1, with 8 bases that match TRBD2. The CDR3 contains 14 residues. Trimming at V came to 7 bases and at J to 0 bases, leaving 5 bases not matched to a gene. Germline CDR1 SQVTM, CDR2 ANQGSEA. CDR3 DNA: TGCAGCGCCGGGCGGGGGGCCTCCTACAATGAGCAGTTCTTC. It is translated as CSAGRGASYNEQFF.

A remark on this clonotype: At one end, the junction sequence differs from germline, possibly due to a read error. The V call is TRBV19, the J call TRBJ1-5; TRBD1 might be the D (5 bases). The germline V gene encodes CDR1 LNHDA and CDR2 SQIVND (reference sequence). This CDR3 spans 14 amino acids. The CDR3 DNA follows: TGTACCAGTATCCCAACGTGGGGACCTCAGCCCCAGCATTTT. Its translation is CTSIPTWGPQPQHF.

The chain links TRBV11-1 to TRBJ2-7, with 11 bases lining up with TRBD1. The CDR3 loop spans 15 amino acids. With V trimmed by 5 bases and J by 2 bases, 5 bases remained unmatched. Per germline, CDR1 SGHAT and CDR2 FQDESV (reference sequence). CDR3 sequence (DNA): TGTGCCAGCAGCGTTGGACAGGGGGCCCCCTACGAGCAGTACTTC. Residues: CASSVGQGAPYEQYF.

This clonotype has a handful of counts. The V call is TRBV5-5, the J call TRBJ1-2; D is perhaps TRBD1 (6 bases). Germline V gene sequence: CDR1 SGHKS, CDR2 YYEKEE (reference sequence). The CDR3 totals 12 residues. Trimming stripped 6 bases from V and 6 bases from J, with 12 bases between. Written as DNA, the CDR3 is TGTGCCAGCACCGGGACAAGGCATGGCTACACCTTC. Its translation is CASTGTRHGYTF.

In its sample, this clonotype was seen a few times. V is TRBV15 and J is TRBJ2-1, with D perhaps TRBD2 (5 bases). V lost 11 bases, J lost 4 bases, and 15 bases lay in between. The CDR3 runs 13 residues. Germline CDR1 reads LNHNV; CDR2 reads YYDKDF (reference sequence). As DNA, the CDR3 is TGTGCCTCCCACGAGGGTTCGTACAATGAGCAGTTCTTC. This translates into CASHEGSYNEQFF.

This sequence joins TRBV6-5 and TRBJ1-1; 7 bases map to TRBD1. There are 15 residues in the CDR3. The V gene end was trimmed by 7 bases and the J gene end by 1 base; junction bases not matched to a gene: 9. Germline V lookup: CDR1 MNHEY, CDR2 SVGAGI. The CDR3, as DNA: TGTGCCAGCACCTTTGCAGGGGGAGCGAACACTGAAGCTTTCTTT. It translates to CASTFAGGANTEAFF.

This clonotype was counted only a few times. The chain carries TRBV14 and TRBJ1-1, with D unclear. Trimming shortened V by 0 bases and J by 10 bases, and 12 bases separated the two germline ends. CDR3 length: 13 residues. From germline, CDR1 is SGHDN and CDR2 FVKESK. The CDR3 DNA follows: TGTGCCAGCAGCCAAGAACCCATAGCCGGAGCTTTCTTT. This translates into CASSQEPIAGAFF.

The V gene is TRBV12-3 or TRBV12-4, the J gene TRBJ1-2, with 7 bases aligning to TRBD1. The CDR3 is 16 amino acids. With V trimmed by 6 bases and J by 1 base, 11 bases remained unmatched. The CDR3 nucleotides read TGTGCCAGCAGCTTTGGTTGGGGGGACAGTAACTATGGCTACACCTTC. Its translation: CASSFGWGDSNYGYTF.

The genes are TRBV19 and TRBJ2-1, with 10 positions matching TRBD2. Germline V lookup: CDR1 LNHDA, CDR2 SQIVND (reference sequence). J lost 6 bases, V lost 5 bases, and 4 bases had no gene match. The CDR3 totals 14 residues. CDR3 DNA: TGTGCCAGTAGTGCAAGCGGGGGGGCCAATGAGCAGTTCTTC. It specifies CASSASGGANEQFF.

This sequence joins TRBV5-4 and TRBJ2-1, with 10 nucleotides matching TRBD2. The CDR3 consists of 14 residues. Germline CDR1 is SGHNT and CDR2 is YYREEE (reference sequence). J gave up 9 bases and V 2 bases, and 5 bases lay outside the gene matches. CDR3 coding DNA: TGTGCCAGCAGCTTCGGGACTAGCGTACGTGAGCAGTTCTTC. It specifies CASSFGTSVREQFF.

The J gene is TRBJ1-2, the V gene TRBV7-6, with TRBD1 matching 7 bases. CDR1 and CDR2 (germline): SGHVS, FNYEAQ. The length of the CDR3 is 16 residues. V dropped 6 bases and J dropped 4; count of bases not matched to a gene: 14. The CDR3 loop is CASSRLDRVASYGYTF. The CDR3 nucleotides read TGTGCCAGCAGTCGACTCGACAGGGTAGCTTCCTATGGCTACACCTTC. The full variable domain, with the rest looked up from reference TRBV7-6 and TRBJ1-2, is GAGVSQSPRYKVTKRGQDVALRCDPISGHVSLYWYRQALGQGPEFLTYFNYEAQQDKSGLPNDRFSAERPEGSISTLTIQRTEQRDSAMYRCASSRLDRVASYGYTFGSGTRLTVV.

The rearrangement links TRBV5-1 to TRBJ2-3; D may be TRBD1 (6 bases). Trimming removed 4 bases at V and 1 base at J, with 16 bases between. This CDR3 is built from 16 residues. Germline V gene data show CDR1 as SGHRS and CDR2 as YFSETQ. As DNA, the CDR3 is TGCGCCAGCAGCGGGGGCTTCATTGGGGGCACAGATACGCAGTATTTT. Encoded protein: CASSGGFIGGTDTQYF. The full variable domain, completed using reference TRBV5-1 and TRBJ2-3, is KAGVTQTPRYLIKTRGQQVTLSCSPISGHRSVSWYQQTPGQGLQFLFEYFSETQRNKGNFPGRFSGRQFSNSRSEMNVSTLELGDSALYLCASSGGFIGGTDTQYFGPGTRLTVL.

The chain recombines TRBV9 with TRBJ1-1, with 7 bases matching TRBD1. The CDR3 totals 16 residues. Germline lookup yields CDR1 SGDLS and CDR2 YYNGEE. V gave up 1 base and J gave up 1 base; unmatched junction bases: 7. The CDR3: CASSVTGAHPNTEAFF. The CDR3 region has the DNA TGTGCCAGCAGCGTAACAGGGGCGCATCCGAACACTGAAGCTTTCTTT.

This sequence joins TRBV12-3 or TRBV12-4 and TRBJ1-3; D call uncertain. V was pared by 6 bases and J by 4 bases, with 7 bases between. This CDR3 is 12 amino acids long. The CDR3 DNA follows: TGTGCCAGCAGCTCTGAGGGAAACACCATATATTTT. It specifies CASSSEGNTIYF.

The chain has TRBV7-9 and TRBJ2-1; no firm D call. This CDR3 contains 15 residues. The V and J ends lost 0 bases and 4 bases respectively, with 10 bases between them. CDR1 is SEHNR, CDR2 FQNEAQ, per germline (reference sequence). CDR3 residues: CASSLAARAYNEQFF. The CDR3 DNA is TGTGCCAGCAGCTTAGCCGCCCGGGCATACAATGAGCAGTTCTTC.